This TCR beta chain was found in a study of blood T cell repertoires in COVID-19. Background on the study: Spain, Italy and the United States supplied samples that represented acute and convalescent COVID-19. The cDNA or gDNA used as material had been derived from T cells, B-cell-depleted T cells, or PBMCs.

In the original processing: Reference gene primers were amplified, and this amplification served to estimate nucleated cell counts. Measured with immunoSEQ multiplex PCR; TCRdb has only the in-frame clones, and not every one. V and J calls and clone size are those listed in that table; D and trimming were worked out from the DNA. The table records approximately 300,000 clones, around four fifths of them present only once. The ends were cut back, 5 bases at V and 5 bases at J, with 10 bases in the middle. The CDR3 length is 13 residues. Per the germline V gene, CDR1 is SGHTA and CDR2 is FQGNSA. This clone was counted between two and nine times.

The source of this sequence is a woman in her fifties or sixties with acute or convalescent COVID-19. This chain uses TRBV7-2 with TRBJ1-5; D gene unclear. Sequencing used peripheral blood. The CDR3 sequence: CASSQSGDQPQHF. The CDR3 DNA reads TGTGCCAGCAGCCAGTCCGGGGATCAGCCCCAGCATTTT.